This T cell receptor beta chain was sequenced for a study of T-cell reconstitution after alpha-beta-depleted transplantation in children. This clonotype has ten or more counts. This CDR3 comprises 15 residues. V lost 5 bases and J lost 4; bases outside the gene matches: 11. TCRbeta library construction was performed incorporating unique molecular identifiers. TCRdb re-analysed the PCR reads in MiXCR, keeping a single row per CDR3 protein. Of approximately 300,000 distinct CDR3 sequences listed, 11% are singletons. The chain employs TRBV12-3 or TRBV12-4 and TRBJ2-7, with 7 bases fitting TRBD1. The sample in question was peripheral blood, obtained 180 days after TCRalphabeta/CD19-depleted stem cell transplant. The receptor was derived from a male patient aged 2 to 9 who had a stem cell transplant for chronic granulomatous disease, so the T cells may come from the graft donor. The CDR3 region is CASSPARGQYYEQYF. CDR3 DNA sequence: TGTGCCAGCAGTCCGGCGAGGGGACAGTATTACGAGCAGTACTTC.